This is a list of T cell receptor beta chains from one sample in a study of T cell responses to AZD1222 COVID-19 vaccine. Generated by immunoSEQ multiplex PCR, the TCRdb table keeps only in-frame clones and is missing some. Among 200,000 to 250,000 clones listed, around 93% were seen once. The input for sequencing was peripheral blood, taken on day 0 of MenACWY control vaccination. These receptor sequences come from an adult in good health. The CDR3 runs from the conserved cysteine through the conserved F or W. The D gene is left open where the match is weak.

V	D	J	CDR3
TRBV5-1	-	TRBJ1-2	CASSHGTPDATGYGYTF
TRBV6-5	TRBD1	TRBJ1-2	CASSYSNRGLGGYTF
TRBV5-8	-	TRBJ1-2	CASSLGWGGQYYGYTF
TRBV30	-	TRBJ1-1	CAWSWTSVAFF
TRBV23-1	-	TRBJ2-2	CASSTTGELFF
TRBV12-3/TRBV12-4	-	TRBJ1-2	CASSLSAANGYTF
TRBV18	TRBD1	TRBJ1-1	CASSQRQGGEAFF
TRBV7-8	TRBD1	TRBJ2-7	CASSQNSGTGVLFPYEQYF
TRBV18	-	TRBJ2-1	CASSPAAGVLEQFF
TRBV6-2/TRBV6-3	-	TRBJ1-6	CASSPTALREYNSPLHF
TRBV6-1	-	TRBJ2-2	CASSERRGRTGELFF
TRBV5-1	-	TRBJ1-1	CASSLSSRDTEAFF
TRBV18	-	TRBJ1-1	CASSPAPEGTEAFF
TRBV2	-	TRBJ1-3	CASRGRTDPGNTIYF
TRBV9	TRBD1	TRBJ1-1	CASSVGDRAPGGAEAFF
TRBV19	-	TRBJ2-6	CASSGVNPGNSGANVLTF
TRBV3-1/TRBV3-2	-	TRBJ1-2	CASSQDRGAYGYTF
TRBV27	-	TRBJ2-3	CASRVWGADTQYF
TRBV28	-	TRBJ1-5	CASSLSDLRSNQPQHF
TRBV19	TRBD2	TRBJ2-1	CASSTPPIAGISYNEQFF
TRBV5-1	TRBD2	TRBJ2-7	CASSPGLASTYEQYF
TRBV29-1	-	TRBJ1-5	CSAMDSLNQPQHF
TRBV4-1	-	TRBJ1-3	CASSQVTPGLASSGNTIYF
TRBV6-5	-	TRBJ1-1	CASSHQESTEAFF
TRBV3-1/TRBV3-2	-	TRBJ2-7	CASSQGVRNEQYF
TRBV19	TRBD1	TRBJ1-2	CASSAGTGGYGYTF
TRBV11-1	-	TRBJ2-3	CASSLLSGDTDTQYF
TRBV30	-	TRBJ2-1	CAWSVQFGGLDEQFF
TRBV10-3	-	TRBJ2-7	CAISTLYEQYF
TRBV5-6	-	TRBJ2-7	CASSLGDNSQYF
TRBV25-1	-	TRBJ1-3	CASSVRGISGNTIYF
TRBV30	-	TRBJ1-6	CAWRNRMNNSPLHF
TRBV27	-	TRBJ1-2	CASRGWGDNYGYTF
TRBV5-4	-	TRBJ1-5	CASSLGENQPQHF
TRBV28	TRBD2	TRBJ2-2	CAAGRGVTGELFF
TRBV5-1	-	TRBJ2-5	CASSPGQGQETQYF
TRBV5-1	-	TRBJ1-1	CASSLVGSQGGVNTEAFF
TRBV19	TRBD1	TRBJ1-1	CASSPRDRMNTEAFF
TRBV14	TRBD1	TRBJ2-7	CASSQDQLRGLYEQYF
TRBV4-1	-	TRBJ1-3	CASSHLQGNGNTIYF
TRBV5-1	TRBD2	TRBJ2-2	CASSLSPSGSSNTGELFF
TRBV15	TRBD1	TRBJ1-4	CATSSFTGTVNEKLFF
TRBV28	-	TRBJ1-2	CASSIMAGGASTF
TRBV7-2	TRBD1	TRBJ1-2	CASSARDRAHYGYTF
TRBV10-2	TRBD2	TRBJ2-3	CASSETSGFTDTQYF
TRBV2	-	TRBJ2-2	CASRRRGSSTGELFF
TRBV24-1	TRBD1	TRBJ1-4	CATSDLKQGVEKLFF
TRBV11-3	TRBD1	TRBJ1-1	CASSPPFCQGGTEAFF
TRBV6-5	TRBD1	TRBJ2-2	CASRDRGRGELFF
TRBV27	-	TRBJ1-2	CASRDLGVGYGYTF
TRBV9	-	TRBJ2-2	CASSGGWDTGELFF
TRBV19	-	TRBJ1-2	CASNSGSSSGYTF
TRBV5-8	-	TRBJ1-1	CASSLREIQAFF
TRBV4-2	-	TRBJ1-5	CASSQKGYSNQPQHF
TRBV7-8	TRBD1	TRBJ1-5	CASSSPGTGGGQPQHF